The 30 T cell receptor beta chains below all came from one sample that was sequenced in a study of OX40 agonist ivuxolimab in advanced cancers. Sequencing used immunoSEQ multiplex PCR; TCRdb keeps in-frame clones, though not all of them. Here the sample spans about 54,000 clones, roughly 91% being singletons. The material sequenced was CD4+ or CD8+ T cells sorted from blood, taken in a trial of the OX40 agonist ivuxolimab. These receptors were collected from an adult with an advanced solid tumor such as melanoma, head and neck, liver or kidney cancer.

This chain joins TRBV28 and TRBJ2-4, with D possibly called TRBD1 or TRBD2 (6 bases each). V lost 5 bases, J lost 0 bases, and 11 bases lay in between. Germline CDR1 is MDHEN and CDR2 is SYDVKM. The length of the CDR3 is 15 residues. The CDR3 DNA reads as TGTGCCAGCAGTGTACAGGGAGGAGCCAAAAACATTCAGTACTTC. Its protein product is CASSVQGGAKNIQYF.

The genes are TRBV14 and TRBJ1-2; D uncertain. V lost 4 bases and J 0 bases, leaving 9 bases between the germline ends. The CDR3 length is 14 residues. Germline CDR1 and CDR2: SGHDN and FVKESK. The CDR3 DNA is TGTGCCAGCAGCCCGACACCCACTAACTATGGCTACACCTTC. Encoded protein: CASSPTPTNYGYTF.

V usage is TRBV15 and J usage is TRBJ2-3; weak D call: TRBD2 (6 bases). The CDR3 covers 15 residues. Per the germline V gene, CDR1 is LNHNV and CDR2 is YYDKDF (reference sequence). Trimming left V 1 base short and J 3 bases short, with 11 bases between. DNA of the CDR3: TGTGCCACCAGCAGAGCGGGAGTGAGTACAGATACGCAGTATTTT. It yields the protein CATSRAGVSTDTQYF.

The chain carries TRBV11-2 and TRBJ2-5; D call uncertain. V shed 7 bases and J shed 2 bases, with 5 bases lying between them. The germline CDR1 and CDR2 sequences are SGHAT and FQNNGV. The CDR3 runs to 11 residues. The CDR3 DNA reads TGTGCCAGCACCCTGCAAGAGACCCAGTACTTC. Translation: CASTLQETQYF.

The chain employs TRBV6-1 and TRBJ2-7; 9 bases are shared with TRBD2. From germline, CDR1 is MNHNS and CDR2 SASEGT. J lost 0 bases, V lost 3 bases, and 3 bases had no gene match. The CDR3 consists of 15 residues. The CDR3 here is CASSDIAGVSYEQYF. For the CDR3, the DNA is TGTGCCAGCAGTGACATAGCGGGAGTCTCCTACGAGCAGTACTTC.

V and J are TRBV15 and TRBJ2-5; a possible D gene is TRBD1 (6 bases). Per the germline V gene, CDR1 is LNHNV and CDR2 is YYDKDF (reference sequence). This CDR3 is 13 amino acids long. Trimming cost V 4 bases and J 2 bases, with 8 bases left between them. The CDR3: CATSTGQQETQYF. In DNA form, the CDR3 reads TGTGCCACCAGCACCGGACAGCAAGAGACCCAGTACTTC.

V usage is TRBV7-6 and J usage is TRBJ2-1, with D unclear. Between the trimmed V and J ends, which lost 5 bases and 8 bases, there was a span of 13 bases. CDR1 is SGHVS and CDR2 is FNYEAQ in the germline V gene. This CDR3 region has 13 residues. Written as DNA, the CDR3 is TGTGCCAGCAGCGCCCTGGGGAACGATGAGCAGTTCTTC. Translated: CASSALGNDEQFF.

The chain joins TRBV19 to TRBJ2-5; D may be TRBD1 or TRBD2 (6 bases each). Per the germline V gene, CDR1 is LNHDA and CDR2 is SQIVND (reference sequence). The CDR3 spans 18 residues. V was shortened by 5 bases and J by 0 bases, with 22 bases between the two germline ends. CDR3: CASSQTQPPGANQETQYF. The CDR3 DNA is TGTGCCAGTAGTCAGACCCAACCGCCGGGGGCGAACCAAGAGACCCAGTACTTC. The entire variable domain, with the rest obtained from reference TRBV19 and TRBJ2-5, is as follows: DGGITQSPKYLFRKEGQNVTLSCEQNLNHDAMYWYRQDPGQGLRLIYYSQIVNDFQKGDIAEGYSVSREKKESFPLTVTSAQKNPTAFYLCASSQTQPPGANQETQYFGPGTRLLVL.

This clone appeared a single time. V is TRBV2 and J is TRBJ2-7, with 9 bases fitting TRBD1. From germline, CDR1 is SNHLY and CDR2 FYNNEI. After removal of 6 bases from V and 7 bases from J, the junction contained 13 bases not matched to a gene. There are 15 residues in the CDR3. CDR3: CASRGRLAGTGEQYF. In DNA form, the CDR3 reads TGTGCCAGCAGGGGGAGGCTAGCCGGGACAGGGGAGCAGTACTTC.

V usage is TRBV7-9 and J usage is TRBJ1-2; TRBD1 aligns across 8 bases. With 3 bases clipped from V and 6 bases from J, the junction kept 0 bases outside the gene matches. CDR1 is SEHNR, CDR2 FQNEAQ, per germline (reference sequence). CDR3 size: 12 residues. This chain's CDR3 is CASSLTGDGYTF. CDR3 nucleotides: TGTGCCAGCAGCTTGACAGGGGATGGCTACACCTTC.

J is TRBJ2-3 and V is TRBV6-1; no firm D call. Per germline, CDR1 MNHNS and CDR2 SASEGT. There are 13 residues in the CDR3. V was cut by 8 bases and J by 4 bases, with 13 bases left in between. The CDR3 here is CASSPHIADTQYF. The CDR3 nucleotides are TGTGCCAGCTCCCCTCATATCGCAGATACGCAGTATTTT.

V is TRBV7-9 and J is TRBJ2-7; no reliable D call. The V end lost 2 bases, the J end lost 7 bases, and 18 bases lay between the germline ends. Germline V CDR1 and CDR2: SEHNR, FQNEAQ (reference sequence). This CDR3 is 15 amino acids long. CDR3 in DNA: TGTGCCAGCAGCTTATCGCCCCCAGGTCCTAGGGAGCAGTACTTC. Translation: CASSLSPPGPREQYF.

V usage is TRBV7-2 and J usage is TRBJ2-2; TRBD1 is a possible D gene (5 bases). Deletions cut 5 bases from V and 4 bases from J, with 20 bases between. The V gene's germline CDR1 is SGHTA and CDR2 FQGNSA. This CDR3 comprises 17 residues. The chain's CDR3 is CASSIRVGRVSTGELFF. CDR3 DNA: TGTGCCAGCAGCATTAGAGTGGGGCGAGTCAGCACCGGGGAGCTGTTTTTT.

The chain couples TRBV2 to TRBJ1-6; possible D gene TRBD1, 5 bases. V lost 6 bases to trimming and J lost 10 bases, with 19 bases between them. The CDR3 loop spans 15 amino acids. Germline CDR1 and CDR2: SNHLY and FYNNEI. For the CDR3, the DNA is TGTGCCAGCAGGAATAATCAGGGAAGCGGCTCACCCCTCCACTTT. Its protein is CASRNNQGSGSPLHF.

This clone was detected only once. The gene calls are TRBV5-6 and TRBJ2-5, with D perhaps being TRBD1 or TRBD2 (5 bases each). V lost 0 bases and J lost 6, with 12 bases in between. The CDR3 consists of 14 residues. Germline CDR1 is SGHDT and CDR2 is YYEEEE. The CDR3 nucleotides are TGTGCCAGCAGCTTGGCCGCAGGGAGAAAGACCCAGTACTTC. It encodes CASSLAAGRKTQYF.

CDR3 DNA: TGTGCCAGCTCACCACCGAGAAAGGGAGACAACTATGGCTACACCTTC. Its translation is CASSPPRKGDNYGYTF. The gene calls are TRBV18 and TRBJ1-2; no clear D gene. CDR3 length equals 16 residues. V was clipped by 0 bases and J by 2 bases, with 13 bases between them. Germline V gene data show CDR1 as KGHSH and CDR2 as LQKENI. The complete variable domain, with remaining parts taken from reference TRBV18 and TRBJ1-2, reads NAGVMQNPRHLVRRRGQEARLRCSPMKGHSHVYWYRQLPEEGLKFMVYLQKENIIDESGMPKERFSAEFPKEGPSILRIQQVVRGDSAAYFCASSPPRKGDNYGYTFGSGTRLTVV.

This clone is a singleton in its sample. CDR3 sequence (DNA): TGTGCCAGCAGTTTTTTGATCGCCGGGGAGCTGTTTTTT. This translates into CASSFLIAGELFF. The chain joins TRBV27 to TRBJ2-2, with no clear D. V dropped 3 bases and J dropped 6 bases, with 8 bases sitting between them. This CDR3 has 13 residues. Germline CDR1 MNHEY, CDR2 SMNVEV (reference sequence).

The CDR3 region is CASSDGNFGNTIYF. The CDR3 DNA follows: TGTGCCAGCAGTGACGGGAACTTTGGAAACACCATATATTTT. V gene TRBV27 combines with J gene TRBJ1-3; D ambiguous. Germline V lookup: CDR1 MNHEY, CDR2 SMNVEV (reference sequence). V lost 5 bases and J 3 bases, leaving 11 bases between the germline ends. The CDR3 length is 14 residues.

This rearrangement joins TRBV19 to TRBJ1-4; 7 bases map to TRBD1. This CDR3 has 13 residues. The germline gives CDR1 LNHDA, CDR2 SQIVND (reference sequence). The V and J ends lost 7 bases and 7 bases, in that order; junction bases with no gene match: 6. CDR3 in amino acids: CASTRQGAEKLFF. Here the CDR3 DNA reads TGTGCCAGTACCAGACAGGGTGCTGAAAAACTGTTTTTT.

The CDR3 is CASSPVPAGSAGELFF. CDR3 in DNA: TGCGCCAGCAGCCCCGTCCCGGCCGGTAGCGCCGGGGAGCTGTTTTTT. The chain uses TRBV5-1 and TRBJ2-2; possibly TRBD2 for D (5 bases). The length of the CDR3 is 16 residues. Per germline, CDR1 SGHRS and CDR2 YFSETQ. V lost 4 bases, J lost 6 bases, and 19 bases lay in between.

This chain links TRBV6-1 with TRBJ1-4; the match to TRBD1 covers 7 bases. The CDR3 spans 14 residues. The J segment lost 3 bases and the V segment lost 11 bases, leaving 9 bases of the junction unmatched. Germline CDR1 and CDR2: MNHNS and SASEGT. CDR3 residues: CAGSSGTANEKLFF. The DNA of the CDR3 is TGTGCCGGGTCCTCGGGGACAGCTAATGAAAAACTGTTTTTT.

V is TRBV19 and J is TRBJ2-3; 8 nucleotides agree with TRBD1. Germline V gene data show CDR1 as LNHDA and CDR2 as SQIVND (reference sequence). V trimming: 0 bases; J trimming: 4 bases; junction bases outside the gene matches: 0. The CDR3 runs to 14 residues. The CDR3: CASSIETGADTQYF. The DNA for the CDR3 is TGTGCCAGTAGTATAGAGACAGGGGCAGATACGCAGTATTTT.

V gene TRBV4-1 combines with J gene TRBJ2-5; TRBD1 is a possible D gene (5 bases). Trimming took off 0 bases at V and 5 bases at J, with 7 bases between the two ends. Germline assignment: CDR1 MGHRA and CDR2 YSYEKL. This CDR3 spans 13 amino acids. For the CDR3, the DNA is TGCGCCAGCAGCCAAGAGGGGCTTGAGACCCAGTACTTC. It codes for CASSQEGLETQYF.

The chain is built from TRBV29-1 and TRBJ2-2, with D maybe TRBD1 (5 bases). Germline CDR1 reads SQVTM; CDR2 reads ANQGSEA. V shed 2 bases and J shed 6 bases, with 13 bases lying between them. This CDR3 spans 14 amino acids. The CDR3 is CSVETQGIPGELFF. The CDR3, as DNA: TGCAGCGTTGAAACTCAGGGAATCCCCGGGGAGCTGTTTTTT.

The chain has TRBV5-1 and TRBJ2-2; D is undetermined. Germline V gives CDR1 SGHRS, CDR2 YFSETQ. This CDR3 region has 14 residues. The V end was cut by 5 bases, the J end by 4 bases, with 12 bases between. The CDR3 bases are TGCGCCAGCAGACCTACAACTGGCACCGGGGAGCTGTTTTTT. Amino acids: CASRPTTGTGELFF.

This chain joins TRBV30 and TRBJ2-1; D is uncertain. The CDR3 consists of 13 residues. Germline assignment: CDR1 GTSNPN and CDR2 SVGIG (reference sequence). Trimming took off 6 bases at V and 5 bases at J, with 14 bases between the two ends. The CDR3: CACEDWVNNEQFF. CDR3 sequence (DNA): TGTGCCTGCGAGGATTGGGTCAACAATGAGCAGTTCTTC.

The chain uses TRBV19 and TRBJ2-1; D is unresolved. Germline V gives CDR1 LNHDA, CDR2 SQIVND (reference sequence). V lost 7 bases, J lost 4 bases, and 14 bases lay in between. CDR3 length: 14 amino acids. The CDR3 loop reads CASKPNLGYNEQFF. CDR3 in DNA: TGTGCCAGTAAGCCCAACCTCGGGTACAATGAGCAGTTCTTC.

The V and J genes are TRBV2 and TRBJ1-2, with D unclear. V was clipped by 2 bases and J by 3 bases, with 13 bases between them. The germline V gene has CDR1 SNHLY and CDR2 FYNNEI. This CDR3 region has 15 residues. The CDR3 nucleotides read TGTGCCAGCAGTGAATCAGACCTTCCTGACTATGGCTACACCTTC. It is translated as CASSESDLPDYGYTF.

V usage is TRBV7-9 and J usage is TRBJ2-2; D uncertain. CDR1 SEHNR and CDR2 FQNEAQ come from the germline V gene (reference sequence). The germline V and J ends were trimmed by 1 base and 4 bases, with 13 bases remaining between them. The CDR3 spans 16 residues. CDR3 sequence (DNA): TGTGCCAGCAGCTTAGGTCTCCTGGGGTCCACCGGGGAGCTGTTTTTT. Translating it yields CASSLGLLGSTGELFF.

The genes are TRBV7-3 and TRBJ1-2; D ambiguous. CDR1 SGHTA and CDR2 FQGTGA come from the germline V gene. The CDR3 consists of 14 residues. Trimming shortened V by 0 bases and J by 3 bases, and 8 bases separated the two germline ends. The CDR3 DNA sequence: TGTGCCAGCAGCTTAACATCGGGTGACTATGGCTACACCTTC. It translates to CASSLTSGDYGYTF.